The 25 T cell receptor beta chains in this list originate from one sample, sequenced in a study of cytomegalovirus exposure and HLA in healthy donors. It was with 60 Vbeta and 13 Jbeta primers that the PCR ran. Assay: immunoSEQ multiplex PCR; the TCRdb copy retains only in-frame clones and omits some. The data hold about 87,000 clones, with approximately 69% observed a single time. Sequencing was done on a sample of PBMCs. The source of these receptors is a young man in good health and CMV-seropositive.

This sequence joins TRBV19 and TRBJ1-1; TRBD1 aligns across 10 bases. The germline gives CDR1 LNHDA, CDR2 SQIVND (reference sequence). The CDR3 is 19 amino acids. V shed 4 bases and J 3 bases; nucleotides not matched to a gene: 17. This chain's CDR3 is CASSTTLTGGGFPYTEAFF. Written as DNA, the CDR3 is TGTGCCAGTAGTACAACCTTGACAGGGGGCGGCTTTCCTTACACTGAAGCTTTCTTT. Full variable domain (rest looked up from reference TRBV19 and TRBJ1-1): DGGITQSPKYLFRKEGQNVTLSCEQNLNHDAMYWYRQDPGQGLRLIYYSQIVNDFQKGDIAEGYSVSREKKESFPLTVTSAQKNPTAFYLCASSTTLTGGGFPYTEAFFGQGTRLTVV.

This clone was seen more than once but under ten times. The chain carries TRBV18 and TRBJ2-3; no clear D. Trimming took off 0 bases at V and 6 bases at J, with 4 bases between the two ends. Per germline, CDR1 KGHSH and CDR2 LQKENI. CDR3 length: 12 residues. The CDR3 is CASSPPADTQYF. CDR3 DNA sequence: TGTGCCAGCTCACCACCAGCGGATACGCAGTATTTT.

The DNA for the CDR3 is TGCGCCAGCAGCCTGTCGGGGGAGACAGGGGGCATCAGGGGCACTGAAGCTTTCTTT. Protein sequence: CASSLSGETGGIRGTEAFF. This chain joins TRBV5-1 and TRBJ1-1; 10 bases fit TRBD1. This CDR3 is built from 19 residues. In germline, CDR1 is SGHRS, CDR2 YFSETQ. V gave up 4 bases and J gave up 4 bases; unmatched junction bases: 19.

This rearrangement joins TRBV30 to TRBJ2-3; possible D gene TRBD2, 5 bases. The CDR3 is 17 amino acids. The germline gives CDR1 GTSNPN, CDR2 SVGIG (reference sequence). V was pared by 1 base and J by 0 bases, with 17 bases between. CDR3 sequence reads: CAWSAIGGLSSTDTQYF. CDR3 nucleotides: TGTGCCTGGAGTGCGATAGGCGGGCTATCTAGCACAGATACGCAGTATTTT. Supplemented by reference TRBV30 and TRBJ2-3, the full variable domain reads SQTIHQWPATLVQPVGSPLSLECTVEGTSNPNLYWYRQAAGRGLQLLFYSVGIGQISSEVPQNLSASRPQDRQFILSSKKLLLSDSGFYLCAWSAIGGLSSTDTQYFGPGTRLTVL.

The chain recombines TRBV29-1 with TRBJ1-1, with TRBD1 matching 9 bases. Germline V gene data show CDR1 as SQVTM and CDR2 as ANQGSEA. Trimming took 6 bases from V and 5 from J; bases not matched to a gene: 7. The CDR3 spans 13 residues. The CDR3 DNA follows: TGCAGCGTCACGACAGGGGGGAGTACTGAAGCTTTCTTT. As protein: CSVTTGGSTEAFF.

The V gene is TRBV7-2, the J gene TRBJ1-1, with a weak D call TRBD1 (5 bases). CDR3 length equals 16 residues. Trimming took off 4 bases at V and 2 bases at J, with 17 bases between the two ends. Germline loops: CDR1 SGHTA, CDR2 FQGNSA. CDR3: CASSSGSIGINTEAFF. CDR3 coding DNA: TGTGCCAGCAGCTCAGGGTCGATTGGGATTAACACTGAAGCTTTCTTT.

In nucleotides, the CDR3 is TGTGCCAGCAGCGTAGACGGGGAATTCTATGGCTACACCTTC. The encoded protein is CASSVDGEFYGYTF. The chain combines TRBV9 with TRBJ1-2; the D is unclear. Trimming shortened V by 0 bases and J by 4 bases, and 10 bases separated the two germline ends. Per the germline V gene, CDR1 is SGDLS and CDR2 is YYNGEE. The CDR3 is 14 residues long.

This clone has a handful of counts. The rearrangement joins TRBV9 to TRBJ1-4; 7 positions agree with TRBD1. Germline loops: CDR1 SGDLS, CDR2 YYNGEE. V was pared by 4 bases and J by 5 bases, with 8 bases of the junction left unmatched. The CDR3 totals 15 residues. CDR3 nucleotide sequence: TGTGCCAGCAGCCCCCGGGACAGTGGGAATGAAAAACTGTTTTTT. Translation gives CASSPRDSGNEKLFF.

This clone was seen a few times. The gene calls are TRBV30 and TRBJ2-5, with a possible D match to TRBD2 (6 bases). Germline-derived CDR1 and CDR2 are GTSNPN and SVGIG (reference sequence). The CDR3 extends over 15 amino acids. Trimming shortened V by 3 bases and J by 7 bases, and 21 bases separated the two germline ends. The CDR3 DNA sequence: TGTGCCTGGAGCCTGGGAAGGGCAGCCGGGGGGACCCAGTACTTC. Translation gives CAWSLGRAAGGTQYF.

The sample holds a few counts of this clone. The chain is built from TRBV7-3 and TRBJ1-2, with 7 bases aligning to TRBD1. J lost 8 bases, V lost 5 bases, and 17 bases had no gene match. The CDR3 length is 16 residues. The germline V gene encodes CDR1 SGHTA and CDR2 FQGTGA. CDR3 sequence: CASSRTGTAQTRGYTF. DNA for the CDR3: TGTGCCAGCAGCCGGACTGGGACAGCACAGACGAGGGGCTACACCTTC.

In this sample, this clone turned up once. Other DNA sequences of this sample code for an identical CDR3. The chain carries TRBV30 and TRBJ2-5, with a tentative D call TRBD1 (7 bases). The CDR3 contains 12 residues. Per the germline V gene, CDR1 is GTSNPN and CDR2 is SVGIG (reference sequence). V was cut by 4 bases and J by 5 bases, with 11 bases left in between. The CDR3 region is CAWTPGGETQYF. CDR3 DNA: TGTGCCTGGACCCCAGGGGGGGAGACCCAGTACTTC.

CDR3 nucleotide sequence: TGTGCCAGCAGTCTACATCCAGGGGGAGAATATGGCTACACCTTC. It encodes CASSLHPGGEYGYTF. The chain is built from TRBV27 and TRBJ1-2, with 7 bases identical to TRBD1. V shed 5 bases and J 5 bases; nucleotides not matched to a gene: 11. This CDR3 is 15 amino acids long. Germline V gives CDR1 MNHEY, CDR2 SMNVEV (reference sequence).

The chain carries TRBV9 and TRBJ2-3; the D gene is possibly TRBD2 (5 bases). Trimming took 0 bases from V and 6 from J, leaving 14 bases between them. The germline CDR1 and CDR2 sequences are SGDLS and YYNGEE. The CDR3 loop spans 15 amino acids. The CDR3 loop is CASSVDSGFGDTQYF. In DNA, the CDR3 is TGTGCCAGCAGCGTAGACTCGGGATTCGGGGATACGCAGTATTTT.

The chain is built from TRBV7-9 and TRBJ1-1, with TRBD1 matching 7 bases. The length of the CDR3 is 15 residues. The J segment lost 7 bases and the V segment lost 3 bases, leaving 11 bases of the junction unmatched. The germline CDR1 and CDR2 sequences are SEHNR and FQNEAQ (reference sequence). CDR3 amino acids: CASSFYSKGAGEAFF. CDR3 nucleotides: TGTGCCAGCAGCTTTTATTCGAAGGGGGCAGGTGAAGCTTTCTTT.

This rearrangement joins TRBV5-1 to TRBJ2-7, with D perhaps TRBD1 (6 bases). V shed 3 bases and J shed 2 bases, with 15 bases lying between them. This CDR3 is built from 15 residues. CDR1 SGHRS and CDR2 YFSETQ come from the germline V gene. For the CDR3, the DNA is TGCGCCAGCAGCTCCACTCAGGGGTCGACCTACGAGCAGTACTTC. Translating it yields CASSSTQGSTYEQYF.

The J gene is TRBJ1-6, the V gene TRBV6-1; D not certain. Germline CDR1 MNHNS, CDR2 SASEGT. V was clipped by 3 bases and J by 9 bases, with 9 bases between them. The CDR3 consists of 13 residues. The CDR3 nucleotides read TGTGCCAGCAGTGACAGGTTCCGTTCACCCCTCCACTTT. This codes for CASSDRFRSPLHF.

This clone was observed a handful of times. The chain joins TRBV5-4 to TRBJ2-1; TRBD2 agrees at 8 bases. Trimming took 1 base from V and 4 from J; bases not matched to a gene: 4. The CDR3 is 15 residues long. Germline CDR1 is SGHNT and CDR2 is YYREEE (reference sequence). CDR3 sequence: CASSLTGGRYNEQFF. The CDR3 coding sequence is TGTGCCAGCAGCTTGACGGGAGGGCGGTACAATGAGCAGTTCTTC.

The chain carries TRBV10-3 and TRBJ1-6; maybe TRBD1 (6 bases). The CDR3 loop spans 15 amino acids. Trimming took off 0 bases at V and 10 bases at J, with 13 bases between the two ends. Germline V CDR1 and CDR2: ENHRY, SYGVKD. CDR3 sequence: CAISESQDRSSPLHF. The CDR3 DNA is TGTGCCATCAGTGAGTCTCAGGACAGATCCTCACCCCTCCACTTT.

The J gene is TRBJ2-3, the V gene TRBV10-3, with no clear D. Trimming removed 6 bases from V and 0 bases from J, with 4 bases in between. The CDR3 is 12 amino acids. Germline V gene lookup returns CDR1 ENHRY and CDR2 SYGVKD. The CDR3 protein is CAISGSTDTQYF. The CDR3 region has the DNA TGTGCCATCAGCGGGAGCACAGATACGCAGTATTTT.

The J gene is TRBJ2-5, the V gene TRBV7-9; 7 positions agree with TRBD2. The junction had 7 bases not matched to a gene; V was cut back by 2 bases and J by 4 bases. The CDR3 is made up of 15 amino acids. CDR1 SEHNR and CDR2 FQNEAQ come from the germline V gene (reference sequence). The CDR3 spells CASSLTASGLETQYF. The CDR3 DNA follows: TGTGCCAGCAGCTTAACAGCTAGCGGATTAGAGACCCAGTACTTC.

This chain connects TRBV7-3 to TRBJ2-1; 8 positions agree with TRBD2. The V segment lost 3 bases and the J segment 6 bases; nucleotides outside the gene matches: 10. Looked up from germline, CDR1 is SGHTA and CDR2 is FQGTGA. CDR3 length: 16 amino acids. As DNA, the CDR3 is TGTGCCAGCAGCTTCGACGGGTCAGCGGGGGTCAATGAGCAGTTCTTC. Translating gives CASSFDGSAGVNEQFF.

This clone has only one observation. This chain joins TRBV2 and TRBJ2-4; 11 bases agree with TRBD1. Trimming cost V 7 bases and J 15 bases; bases outside gene matches: 5. The CDR3 consists of 11 residues. Germline CDR1 reads SNHLY; CDR2 reads FYNNEI. CDR3 residues: CASNPGTGGYF. For the CDR3, the DNA is TGTGCCAGCAACCCCGGGACAGGGGGGTACTTC. Together with reference TRBV2 and TRBJ2-4, the CDR3 gives the full variable domain: EPEVTQTPSHQVTQMGQEVILRCVPISNHLYFYWYRQILGQKVEFLVSFYNNEISEKSEIFDDQFSVERPDGSNFTLKIRSTKLEDSAMYFCASNPGTGGYFGAGTRLSVL.

The V call is TRBV19, the J call TRBJ1-2, with 9 bases matching TRBD1. V was clipped by 4 bases and J by 7 bases; unmatched bases: 10. This CDR3 spans 15 amino acids. Germline assignment: CDR1 LNHDA and CDR2 SQIVND (reference sequence). DNA of the CDR3: TGTGCCAGTAGTAGTTGGGACAGGGAGCAATCTGGCTACACCTTC. Translation gives CASSSWDREQSGYTF.

The rearrangement links TRBV5-1 to TRBJ2-3; D gene uncertain. V was shortened by 3 bases and J by 0 bases, with 20 bases between the two germline ends. The CDR3 is made up of 18 amino acids. Germline assignment: CDR1 SGHRS and CDR2 YFSETQ. The CDR3 reads CASSSDRFGGTSTDTQYF. The CDR3 nucleotides are TGCGCCAGCAGCTCAGACCGTTTCGGCGGTACTAGCACAGATACGCAGTATTTT.

V usage is TRBV6-5 and J usage is TRBJ1-1, with no clear D. Per the germline V gene, CDR1 is MNHEY and CDR2 is SVGAGI. V lost 6 bases and J lost 0, with 8 bases in between. The CDR3 extends over 13 amino acids. CDR3 sequence reads: CASSRHMNTEAFF. CDR3 sequence (DNA): TGTGCCAGCAGCCGACACATGAACACTGAAGCTTTCTTT.